This is a list of T cell receptor beta chains from one sample in a study of cytomegalovirus exposure and HLA in healthy donors. Assay: immunoSEQ multiplex PCR; the TCRdb copy retains only in-frame clones and omits some. The data contain 180,000 or so clones, less than 90% of them singletons. Sequencing used PBMCs. These TCRs come from a woman between 45 and 65 years old in good health and CMV-seropositive. Both conserved end residues are part of each CDR3. Fields, in order: V gene, D gene, J gene, clone size, CDR3 DNA, CDR3 protein. A D gene is named only where the DNA matches it firmly. The size field is filled for only some rows; it gives once, few, many or a size class.

>TRBV14|-|TRBJ2-3|-
TGTGCCAGCAGCCAATTCGTACTGAGCACAGATACGCAGTATTTT
CASSQFVLSTDTQYF
>TRBV28|TRBD2|TRBJ2-3|once
TGTGCCAGCAGCGACGTAGGGACTAGCGGGAGAACGCAGTATTTT
CASSDVGTSGRTQYF
>TRBV27|-|TRBJ2-7|-
TGTGCCAGCAGTTTAAGTGCGGGGTTGCACGAGCAGTACTTC
CASSLSAGLHEQYF
>TRBV7-6|-|TRBJ2-1|-
TGTGCCAGCAGCTTACTACGAGCATACAATGAGCAGTTCTTC
CASSLLRAYNEQFF
>TRBV6-6|-|TRBJ1-2|-
TGTGCCAGCAGGGAGGGACGGACAAACTATGGCTACACCTTC
CASREGRTNYGYTF
>TRBV28|TRBD1|TRBJ2-7|few
TGTGCCAGCAGTTCGGACAGGGGAACAGAGGCTTACTACGAGCAGTACTTC
CASSSDRGTEAYYEQYF
>TRBV6-6|-|TRBJ2-6|-
TGTGCCAGCGGGGGACTTGCCCAGTCTGGGGCCAACGTCCTGACTTTC
CASGGLAQSGANVLTF
>TRBV29-1|TRBD2|TRBJ2-5|-
TGCAGCGTTGAATTAGCGGGGGGTGTTGTTGGACAAGAGACCCAGTACTTC
CSVELAGGVVGQETQYF
>TRBV7-8|-|TRBJ1-4|-
TGTGCCAGCAGCTTAGTACGGTGGGGCAGTGCAACTAATGAAAAACTGTTTTTT
CASSLVRWGSATNEKLFF
>TRBV7-7|-|TRBJ2-5|-
TGTGCTAGCAGCTTAGGACTGGAGGGAGAGACCCAGTACTTC
CASSLGLEGETQYF
>TRBV6-1|TRBD2|TRBJ2-3|-
TGTGCCAGCAGTGCTAGCGGGGCAGATACGCAGTATTTT
CASSASGADTQYF
>TRBV27|-|TRBJ1-1|-
TGTGCCAGCGGACCGGGAAGTACTGCCGCTTTCTTT
CASGPGSTAAFF
>TRBV29-1|TRBD1|TRBJ2-7|few
TGCAGCGTTGTTGAGGGACAGGGATACGAGCAGTACTTC
CSVVEGQGYEQYF
>TRBV4-2|TRBD1|TRBJ1-1|-
TGTGCCAGCAGCCAAGAGACAGGGCAGAGTACCGACGCTTTCTTT
CASSQETGQSTDAFF
>TRBV2|TRBD1|TRBJ1-1|once
TGTGCCAGCGGTTGGGACAGGTCGACTGAAGCTTTCTTT
CASGWDRSTEAFF
>TRBV7-9|-|TRBJ1-1|-
TGTGCCAGCAGCTTGGGGGGGCACACTGAAGCTTTCTTT
CASSLGGHTEAFF
>TRBV5-4|-|TRBJ1-1|-
TGTGCCAGCAGCTTCGAATCAGAGAACACTGAAGCTTTCTTT
CASSFESENTEAFF
>TRBV7-9|TRBD1|TRBJ2-3|-
TGTGCCAGCAGCGGTAGTCCGGGACAGCGGTCAGATACGCAGTATTTT
CASSGSPGQRSDTQYF
>TRBV30|TRBD1|TRBJ1-2|-
TGTGCCTGGAGAAGTGACAGGGGCGGCCGCTACACCTTC
CAWRSDRGGRYTF
>TRBV10-2|-|TRBJ2-2|-
TGCGCCAGCAGCTCGTTAGGGGCGACCGGGGAGCTGTTTTTT
CASSSLGATGELFF
>TRBV7-9|TRBD1|TRBJ1-4|-
TGTGCCAGCAGCTCAGGACAGGGGAATGAAAAACTGTTTTTT
CASSSGQGNEKLFF
>TRBV13|TRBD2|TRBJ2-7|-
TGTGCCAGCAGACGGTCGGCGGGAGGGCCAGGGCAGTACTTC
CASRRSAGGPGQYF
>TRBV15|-|TRBJ1-1|-
TGTGCCACCAGCATCATGGCGAACACTGAAGCTTTCTTT
CATSIMANTEAFF
>TRBV7-2|-|TRBJ1-5|-
TGTGCCAGCAGCCCGCAGGGGATCGCCAATCAGCCCCAGCATTTT
CASSPQGIANQPQHF
>TRBV19|-|TRBJ1-2|-
TGTGCCAGTAGTCCGACAGGCGGAAACTATGGCTACACCTTC
CASSPTGGNYGYTF
>TRBV5-7|TRBD2|TRBJ2-5|-
TGTGCCAGCAGTCCGACTAGCGGGAGGGCCCGGGAGACCCAGTACTTC
CASSPTSGRARETQYF
>TRBV4-1|TRBD1|TRBJ2-5|-
TGCGCCAGCAGCCAACAACACAGGGGGACAGAGACCCAGTACTTC
CASSQQHRGTETQYF
>TRBV19|TRBD1|TRBJ1-2|-
TGTGCCAGTAGTCTGGACAGGGTGCTACTCTATGGCTACACCTTC
CASSLDRVLLYGYTF
>TRBV28|TRBD1|TRBJ1-5|-
TGTGCCAGCAGCATTACAGGGACAGGGGGCAATCAGCCCCAGCATTTT
CASSITGTGGNQPQHF
>TRBV7-2|-|TRBJ1-5|-
TGTGCCAGCAGCCGAGGGATTAGCAATCAGCCCCAGCATTTT
CASSRGISNQPQHF
>TRBV5-6|TRBD1|TRBJ1-2|-
TGTGCCAGCAGCCCGGGAGACGACAGGGGGCGAATGGCTGGCTACACCTTC
CASSPGDDRGRMAGYTF
>TRBV6-1|TRBD2|TRBJ2-5|-
TGTGCCAGCACGTCTAGCGGGGCTGGGGGAGAGACCCAGTACTTC
CASTSSGAGGETQYF
>TRBV15|-|TRBJ2-7|-
TGTGCCACCAGCAGAGTTGGAACAGGGACAAGGCCCTACGAGCAGTACTTC
CATSRVGTGTRPYEQYF
>TRBV5-1|-|TRBJ2-7|-
TGCGCCAGCAGTCTTCCCGAGGGTTACGAGCAGTACTTC
CASSLPEGYEQYF
>TRBV7-9|TRBD1|TRBJ1-1|once
TGTGCCAGCAGGCAGACAGGGGACGACACTGAAGCTTTCTTT
CASRQTGDDTEAFF
>TRBV7-9|TRBD1|TRBJ1-2|-
TGTGCCAGCCTGACTCTCGACAGGGCTGGCTATGGCTACACCTTC
CASLTLDRAGYGYTF
>TRBV29-1|-|TRBJ2-2|once
TGCAGCGTTGGTACTAGTCATCGAGGCGGGGAGCTGTTTTTT
CSVGTSHRGGELFF
>TRBV7-2|TRBD2|TRBJ2-3|-
TGTGCCAGCAGTCTCACTAGCGCCCCAGACACAGATACGCAGTATTTT
CASSLTSAPDTDTQYF
>TRBV2|-|TRBJ2-3|-
TGTGCCAGCAGTGAGGGGCGGCAGTCCCAGTATTTT
CASSEGRQSQYF
>TRBV9|-|TRBJ1-2|-
TGTGCCAGCAGCGGAACAGACTATGGCTACACCTTC
CASSGTDYGYTF
>TRBV7-8|-|TRBJ2-3|-
TGTGCCAGCAGCTTACAAAGCGTCGGCACAGATACGCAGTATTTT
CASSLQSVGTDTQYF
>TRBV27|TRBD2|TRBJ2-3|-
TGTGCCAGCAGTTTATCGATTAGCGGGGGCACAGATACGCAGTATTTT
CASSLSISGGTDTQYF